A selection of T cell receptor beta chains follows, all from one sample in a study of T-cell memory formation after mild COVID-19. MiXCR was run by TCRdb on the 5' RACE reads, yielding one entry per CDR3 protein. The data contain fewer than 600,000 distinct CDR3 sequences, roughly 20% of them singletons. Sequencing used PBMCs or a T cell subset sorted from them (not recorded which). These receptors were obtained from an adult woman who had mild COVID-19 (a few samples of this study predate the infection). Cell type and time point are not known. CDR3s include the opening cysteine and the closing phenylalanine or tryptophan. D genes are given only for firm matches. A row's size may be missing; if present it is once, few, many or a size class.

clone_size | j_call | d_call | v_call | cdr3_aa | cdr3_nt
. | TRBJ2-5 | . | TRBV12-3/TRBV12-4 | CASSFGPIQETQYF | TGTGCCAGCAGTTTTGGACCAATCCAAGAGACCCAGTACTTC
. | TRBJ1-5 | TRBD1 | TRBV12-3/TRBV12-4 | CASSSYGTGKREPQHF | TGTGCCAGCAGTAGCTACGGGACAGGGAAGAGGGAGCCCCAGCATTTT
many | TRBJ1-3 | TRBD1 | TRBV7-9 | CASSWDSSGNTIYF | TGTGCCAGCAGCTGGGACAGCTCTGGAAACACCATATATTTT
few | TRBJ1-5 | . | TRBV5-5 | CASSLGTSVQHF | TGTGCCAGCAGCTTAGGGACATCGGTCCAGCATTTT
few | TRBJ2-1 | . | TRBV6-2/TRBV6-3 | CASSLVGGDEQFF | TGTGCCAGCAGTCTGGTAGGGGGGGATGAGCAGTTCTTC
few | TRBJ2-1 | . | TRBV5-1 | CASSGGAPYNEQFF | TGCGCCAGCAGCGGCGGGGCGCCCTACAATGAGCAGTTCTTC
. | TRBJ1-1 | . | TRBV12-3/TRBV12-4 | CASSSVYGENTEAFF | TGTGCCAGCAGTTCCGTTTACGGGGAAAACACTGAAGCTTTCTTT
few | TRBJ2-3 | . | TRBV19 | CASNPRPSTDTQYF | TGTGCCAGTAATCCTCGTCCTAGCACAGATACGCAGTATTTT
. | TRBJ2-3 | . | TRBV12-3/TRBV12-4 | CASSFETTNTQYF | TGTGCCAGCAGTTTTGAAACGACTAATACGCAGTATTTT
. | TRBJ2-5 | TRBD2 | TRBV4-3 | CASSQDLAGEETQYF | TGCGCCAGCAGCCAAGATCTCGCGGGGGAAGAGACCCAGTACTTC
. | TRBJ1-6 | . | TRBV21-1 | CASPLGFPRASPLHF | TGTGCCAGCCCGCTGGGTTTCCCGAGGGCTTCACCCCTCCACTTT
once | TRBJ1-1 | . | TRBV25-1 | CASSELAGVTEAFF | TGTGCCAGCAGTGAGTTAGCAGGGGTCACTGAAGCTTTCTTT
few | TRBJ2-1 | TRBD2 | TRBV28 | CASRRRGGGSYNEQFF | TGTGCCAGCAGGAGACGGGGGGGCGGCTCCTACAATGAGCAGTTCTTC
many | TRBJ2-3 | . | TRBV7-3 | CASSLIRRDTQYF | TGTGCCAGCAGCTTAATCCGCCGGGATACGCAGTATTTT
once | TRBJ1-2 | TRBD1 | TRBV5-4 | CASSHTGVSGYTF | TGTGCCAGCAGCCACACAGGGGTCAGTGGCTACACCTTC
. | TRBJ1-5 | . | TRBV6-2/TRBV6-3 | CASSIPRSNQPQHF | TGTGCCAGCAGTATACCCAGATCCAATCAGCCCCAGCATTTT
. | TRBJ1-1 | . | TRBV12-3/TRBV12-4 | CASSYISTGAEAFF | TGTGCCAGCAGTTACATATCGACAGGAGCTGAAGCTTTCTTT
. | TRBJ2-3 | . | TRBV7-9 | CASSLARDGFPTDTQYF | TGTGCCAGCAGCTTAGCAAGGGACGGATTTCCCACAGATACGCAGTATTTT
. | TRBJ1-6 | . | TRBV6-2/TRBV6-3 | CASSYSPMPLHF | TGTGCCAGCAGTTACTCTCCGATGCCCCTCCACTTT
few | TRBJ1-2 | . | TRBV4-1 | CASSHPGGGKGYGYTF | TGCGCCAGCAGCCACCCGGGGGGGGGAAAAGGCTACGGCTACACCTTC
few | TRBJ1-1 | . | TRBV12-3/TRBV12-4 | CASSPPVDAEAFF | TGTGCCAGCAGCCCTCCCGTAGATGCTGAAGCTTTCTTT
. | TRBJ1-5 | . | TRBV29-1 | CSVALYGGEQPQHF | TGCAGCGTTGCCTTATATGGGGGAGAGCAGCCCCAGCATTTT
few | TRBJ2-5 | TRBD2 | TRBV12-3/TRBV12-4 | CASSLGRGSGNRLETQYF | TGTGCCAGCAGTTTAGGTAGAGGCAGCGGGAATCGACTAGAGACCCAGTACTTC
. | TRBJ1-5 | . | TRBV18 | CASSPLGITGKGNSNQPQHF | TGTGCCAGCTCACCACTCGGAATCACAGGGAAGGGGAATAGCAATCAGCCCCAGCATTTT
. | TRBJ2-1 | TRBD1 | TRBV12-5 | CASTGAYNEQFF | TGTGCTAGCACAGGGGCCTACAATGAGCAGTTCTTC
few | TRBJ1-2 | TRBD1 | TRBV19 | CATTGTAYGYTF | TGTGCCACTACCGGGACAGCCTATGGCTACACCTTC
few | TRBJ2-2 | TRBD1 | TRBV7-7 | CASSSWEGTGSTGELFF | TGTGCCAGCAGCTCTTGGGAGGGGACAGGGTCCACCGGGGAGCTGTTTTTT
few | TRBJ2-7 | TRBD2 | TRBV12-3/TRBV12-4 | CASSSPSGSQYF | TGTGCCAGCAGTTCACCTAGCGGGAGCCAGTACTTC
few | TRBJ2-7 | . | TRBV12-3/TRBV12-4 | CASTLELPNSYEQYF | TGTGCCAGCACGTTGGAACTCCCGAACTCCTACGAGCAGTACTTC